Listed here is a single T cell receptor (beta chain). The data were obtained in a study of blood T cell repertoires in COVID-19. The overall study: The samples span acute and convalescent COVID-19 from the United States, Italy and Spain.

The CDR3 extends over 20 amino acids. Per the germline V gene, CDR1 is LGHNA and CDR2 is YNFKEQ. V gave up 0 bases and J gave up 4 bases; unmatched junction bases: 11. TCRdb's copy holds only in-frame clones and misses some; the assay was immunoSEQ multiplex PCR. The profile shows 150,000 to 200,000 clones, 60% to 80% of them singletons. The receptor was derived from a man aged 55 to 70 with active or convalescent COVID-19. The chain couples TRBV4-2 to TRBJ2-2; 13 bases match TRBD2. Sequenced sample: peripheral blood. The CDR3 DNA is TGTGCCAGCAGCCAAGATACGCCACTAGCGGGAGGGGGTACCACCGGGGAGCTGTTTTTT. Amino acids: CASSQDTPLAGGGTTGELFF.